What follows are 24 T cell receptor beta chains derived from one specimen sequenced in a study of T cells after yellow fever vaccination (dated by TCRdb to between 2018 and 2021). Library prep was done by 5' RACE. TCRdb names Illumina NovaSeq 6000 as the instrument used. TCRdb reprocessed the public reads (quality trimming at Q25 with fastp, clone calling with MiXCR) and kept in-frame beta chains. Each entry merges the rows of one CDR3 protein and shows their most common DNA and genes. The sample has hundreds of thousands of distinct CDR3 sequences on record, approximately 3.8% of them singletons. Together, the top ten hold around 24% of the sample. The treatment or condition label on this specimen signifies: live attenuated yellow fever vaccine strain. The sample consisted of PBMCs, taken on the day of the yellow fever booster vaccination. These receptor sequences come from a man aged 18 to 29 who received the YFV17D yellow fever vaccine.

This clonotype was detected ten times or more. The CDR3 spells CASSQTTIEQYF. CDR3 sequence (DNA): TGTGCCAGCAGCCAAACTACAATCGAGCAGTACTTC. The J gene is TRBJ2-7, the V gene TRBV7-2; D gene unclear. CDR1 and CDR2 (germline): SGHTA, FQGNSA. Trimming pared 5 bases from V and 6 bases from J, leaving 11 bases between. The CDR3 length is 12 residues.

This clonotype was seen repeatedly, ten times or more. CDR3 region: CSARARGPYEQYF. The DNA of the CDR3 is TGCAGTGCTAGAGCCAGAGGGCCCTACGAGCAGTACTTC. V gene TRBV20-1 combines with J gene TRBJ2-7; weak D call: TRBD2 (5 bases). Germline loops: CDR1 DFQATT, CDR2 SNEGSKA (reference sequence). This CDR3 spans 13 amino acids. Trimming removed 1 base from V and 2 bases from J, with 9 bases in between.

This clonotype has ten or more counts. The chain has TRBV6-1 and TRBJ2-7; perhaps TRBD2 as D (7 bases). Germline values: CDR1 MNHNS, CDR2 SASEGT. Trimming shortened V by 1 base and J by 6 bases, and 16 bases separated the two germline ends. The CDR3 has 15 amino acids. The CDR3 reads CASSEVPGGRIEQYV. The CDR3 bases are TGTGCCAGCAGTGAAGTCCCGGGGGGCAGGATCGAGCAGTACGTC.

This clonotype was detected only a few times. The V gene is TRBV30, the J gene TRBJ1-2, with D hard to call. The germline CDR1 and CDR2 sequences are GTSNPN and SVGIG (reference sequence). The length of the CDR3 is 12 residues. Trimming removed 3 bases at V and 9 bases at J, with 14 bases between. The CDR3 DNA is TGTGCCTGGAGCACCGACGGTTGGAGCTACACCTTC. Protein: CAWSTDGWSYTF.

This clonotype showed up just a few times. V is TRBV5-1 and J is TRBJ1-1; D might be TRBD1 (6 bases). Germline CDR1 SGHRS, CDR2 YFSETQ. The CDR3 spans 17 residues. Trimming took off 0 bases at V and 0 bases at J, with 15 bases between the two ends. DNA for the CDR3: TGCGCCAGCAGCTTGGGTGGACAGTCCCTAATGAACACTGAAGCTTTCTTT. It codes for CASSLGGQSLMNTEAFF.

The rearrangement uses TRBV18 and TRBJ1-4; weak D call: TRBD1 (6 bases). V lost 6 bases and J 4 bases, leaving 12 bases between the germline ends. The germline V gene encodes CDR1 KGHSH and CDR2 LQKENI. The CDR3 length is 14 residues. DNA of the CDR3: TGTGCCAGCTCCCGGACAGAGTATAATGAAAAACTGTTTTTT. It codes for CASSRTEYNEKLFF.

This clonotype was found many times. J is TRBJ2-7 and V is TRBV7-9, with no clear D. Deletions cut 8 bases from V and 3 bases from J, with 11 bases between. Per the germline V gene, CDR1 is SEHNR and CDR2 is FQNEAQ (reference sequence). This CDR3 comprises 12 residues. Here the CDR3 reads CASGYAGYEQYV. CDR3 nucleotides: TGTGCCAGCGGCTACGCAGGCTACGAGCAGTACGTC.

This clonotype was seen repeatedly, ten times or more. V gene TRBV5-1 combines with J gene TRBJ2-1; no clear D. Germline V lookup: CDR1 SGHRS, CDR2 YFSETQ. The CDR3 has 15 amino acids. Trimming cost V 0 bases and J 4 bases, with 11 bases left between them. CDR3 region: CASSLALGVYNEQFF. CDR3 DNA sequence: TGCGCCAGCAGCTTGGCCCTTGGAGTATACAATGAGCAGTTCTTC.

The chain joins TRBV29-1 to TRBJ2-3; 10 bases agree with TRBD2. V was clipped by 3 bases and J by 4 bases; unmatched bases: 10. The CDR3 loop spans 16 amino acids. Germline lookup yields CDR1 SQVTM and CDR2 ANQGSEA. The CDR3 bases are TGCAGCGTTGATTTCGCAGGGACTAGCGTCCCAGATACGCAGTATTTT. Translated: CSVDFAGTSVPDTQYF.

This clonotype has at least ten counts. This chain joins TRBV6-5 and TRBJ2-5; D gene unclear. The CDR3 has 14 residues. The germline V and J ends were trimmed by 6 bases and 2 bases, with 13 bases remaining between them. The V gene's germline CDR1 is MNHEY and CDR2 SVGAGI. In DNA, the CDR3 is TGTGCCAGCAGGATGACGATAGTGCAAGAGACCCAGTACTTC. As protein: CASRMTIVQETQYF.

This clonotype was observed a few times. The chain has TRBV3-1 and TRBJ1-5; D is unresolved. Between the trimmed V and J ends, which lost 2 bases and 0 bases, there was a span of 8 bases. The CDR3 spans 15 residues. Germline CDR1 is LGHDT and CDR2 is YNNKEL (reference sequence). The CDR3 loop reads CASSQSGDSNQPQHF. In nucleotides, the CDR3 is TGTGCCAGCAGCCAAAGTGGTGATAGCAATCAGCCCCAGCATTTT.

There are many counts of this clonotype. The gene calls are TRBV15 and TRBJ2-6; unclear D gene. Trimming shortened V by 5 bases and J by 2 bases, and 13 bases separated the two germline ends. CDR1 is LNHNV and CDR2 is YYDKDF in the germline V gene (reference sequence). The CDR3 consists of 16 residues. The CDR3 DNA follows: TGTGCCACCAGCCTTATAATGCTGACTGGGGCCAACGTCCTGACTTTC. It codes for CATSLIMLTGANVLTF.

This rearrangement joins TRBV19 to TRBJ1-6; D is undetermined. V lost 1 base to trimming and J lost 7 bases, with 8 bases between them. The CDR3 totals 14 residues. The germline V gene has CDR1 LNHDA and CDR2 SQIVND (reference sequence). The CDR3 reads CASSIAGLNSPLHF. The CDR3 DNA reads TGTGCCAGTAGTATAGCCGGACTGAATTCACCCCTCCACTTT.

CDR3 loop: CASSPGQRNEQFF. The CDR3 bases are TGCGCCAGCAGCCCGGGACAGCGCAATGAGCAGTTCTTC. The chain has TRBV4-1 and TRBJ2-1, with 7 bases identical to TRBD1. The CDR3 covers 13 residues. Germline trimming cut 4 bases from V and 6 bases from J; bases unmatched to any gene: 3. In germline, CDR1 is MGHRA, CDR2 YSYEKL.

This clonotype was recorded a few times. CDR3: CASSFWEQPQHF. The CDR3, as DNA: TGTGCCAGCAGCTTTTGGGAGCAGCCCCAGCATTTT. The chain carries TRBV7-2 and TRBJ1-5; no reliable D call. Germline V gene sequence: CDR1 SGHTA, CDR2 FQGNSA. Trimming took 3 bases from V and 7 from J, leaving 7 bases between them. The length of the CDR3 is 12 residues.

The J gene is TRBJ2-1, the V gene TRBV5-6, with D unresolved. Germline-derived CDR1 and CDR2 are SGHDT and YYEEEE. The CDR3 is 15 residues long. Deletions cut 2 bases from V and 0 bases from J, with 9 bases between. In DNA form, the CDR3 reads TGTGCCAGCAGCTTTGATACGGGCTCCTACAATGAGCAGTTCTTC. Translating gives CASSFDTGSYNEQFF.

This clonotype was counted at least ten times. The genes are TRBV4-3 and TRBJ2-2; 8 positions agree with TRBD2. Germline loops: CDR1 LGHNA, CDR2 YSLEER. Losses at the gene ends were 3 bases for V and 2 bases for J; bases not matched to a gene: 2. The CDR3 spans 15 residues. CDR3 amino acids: CASSHGRVNTGELFF. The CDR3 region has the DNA TGCGCCAGCAGCCACGGGAGGGTTAACACCGGGGAGCTGTTTTTT.

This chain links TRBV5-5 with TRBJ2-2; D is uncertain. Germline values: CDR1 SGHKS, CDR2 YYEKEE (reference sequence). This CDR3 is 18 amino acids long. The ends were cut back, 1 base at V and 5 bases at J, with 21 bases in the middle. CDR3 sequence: CASSLSLASPVFTGELFF. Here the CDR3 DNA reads TGTGCCAGCAGCTTGTCCTTGGCTTCTCCTGTCTTTACCGGGGAGCTGTTTTTT.

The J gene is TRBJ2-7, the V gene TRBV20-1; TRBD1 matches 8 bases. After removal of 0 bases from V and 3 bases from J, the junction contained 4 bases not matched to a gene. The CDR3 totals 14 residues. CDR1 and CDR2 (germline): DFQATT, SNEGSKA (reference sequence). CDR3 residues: CSARDPGQDYEQYF. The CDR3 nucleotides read TGCAGTGCTAGAGACCCGGGACAGGACTACGAGCAGTACTTC.

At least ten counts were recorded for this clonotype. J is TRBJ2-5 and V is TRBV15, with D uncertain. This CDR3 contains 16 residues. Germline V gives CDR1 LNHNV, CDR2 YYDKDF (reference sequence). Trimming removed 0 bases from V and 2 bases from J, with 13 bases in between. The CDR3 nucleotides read TGTGCCACCAGCAGAGATCATACGGTTGGACAAGAGACCCAGTACTTC. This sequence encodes CATSRDHTVGQETQYF.

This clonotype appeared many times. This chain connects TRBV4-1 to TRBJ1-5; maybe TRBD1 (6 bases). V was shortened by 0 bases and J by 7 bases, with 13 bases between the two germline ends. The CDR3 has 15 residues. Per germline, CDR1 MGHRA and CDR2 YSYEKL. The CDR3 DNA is TGCGCCAGCAGCCAAGATGCGGGGACATCGCAGCCCCAGCATTTT. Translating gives CASSQDAGTSQPQHF.

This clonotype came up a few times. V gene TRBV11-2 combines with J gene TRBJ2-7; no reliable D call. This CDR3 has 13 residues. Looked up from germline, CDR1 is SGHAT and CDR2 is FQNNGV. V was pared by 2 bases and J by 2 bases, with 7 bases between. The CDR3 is CASSLSSAYEQYV. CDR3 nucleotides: TGTGCCAGCAGCTTATCCAGCGCCTACGAGCAGTACGTC.

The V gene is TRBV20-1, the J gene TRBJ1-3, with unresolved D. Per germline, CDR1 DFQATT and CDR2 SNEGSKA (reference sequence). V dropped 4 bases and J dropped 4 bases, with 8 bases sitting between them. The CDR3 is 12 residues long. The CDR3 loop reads CSANEGGNTIYF. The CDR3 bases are TGCAGTGCTAATGAAGGAGGAAACACCATATATTTT.

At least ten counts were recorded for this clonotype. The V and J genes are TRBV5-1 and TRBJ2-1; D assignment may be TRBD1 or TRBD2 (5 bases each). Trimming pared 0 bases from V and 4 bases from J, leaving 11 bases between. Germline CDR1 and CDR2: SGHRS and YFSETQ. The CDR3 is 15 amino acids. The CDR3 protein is CASSLDGAGYNEQFF. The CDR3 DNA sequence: TGCGCCAGCAGCTTGGACGGGGCCGGGTACAATGAGCAGTTCTTC.